This T cell receptor beta chain was identified during a study of blood T cell repertoires in COVID-19. The junction had 11 bases not matched to a gene; V was cut back by 5 bases and J by 9 bases. The CDR3 is 15 amino acids. Germline assignment: CDR1 LNHDA and CDR2 SQIVND (reference sequence). In the original analysis: By means of reference gene primer amplification, nucleated cell counts were estimated. Some clones are missing from TCRdb's copy, which holds only in-frame ones; the method was immunoSEQ multiplex PCR. V and J calls and clone size are those listed in that table; D and trimming were worked out from the DNA. The sample contains over 60,000 clones, under 85% of which appear only once.

Sequencing was carried out using peripheral blood. The chain couples TRBV19 to TRBJ2-1; 9 bases agree with TRBD2. The clonotype was recovered from a man between 45 and 60 years old with COVID-19, enrolled during active disease. CDR3 sequence reads: CASSLSLSGGFEQFF. CDR3 nucleotides: TGTGCCAGTAGTCTTTCCTTAAGCGGGGGGTTTGAGCAGTTCTTC.